The 25 T cell receptor beta chains listed next were all sequenced from one sample in a study of blood T cell repertoires in COVID-19. Method: immunoSEQ multiplex PCR; TCRdb's copy keeps in-frame clones and lacks some. The table records fewer than 200,000 clones, over 75% of them present only once. The sequenced sample consisted of peripheral blood. The origin of the receptors is a middle-aged man with acute or convalescent COVID-19.

The chain is built from TRBV7-9 and TRBJ1-2; D is uncertain. The germline V gene encodes CDR1 SEHNR and CDR2 FQNEAQ (reference sequence). Deletions cut 3 bases from V and 7 bases from J, with 12 bases between. This CDR3 has 13 residues. CDR3 residues: CASSLRETGGYTF. In DNA form, the CDR3 reads TGTGCCAGCAGCTTGAGGGAAACCGGTGGCTACACCTTC.

V usage is TRBV28 and J usage is TRBJ1-6; D may be TRBD1 (5 bases). V was clipped by 1 base and J by 13 bases, with 11 bases between them. Germline CDR1 is MDHEN and CDR2 is SYDVKM. The CDR3 has 13 residues. CDR3 amino acids: CASSLSGYGPLHF. The CDR3 coding sequence is TGTGCCAGCAGTTTATCAGGGTACGGTCCCCTCCACTTT.

V and J are TRBV6-2 or TRBV6-3 and TRBJ2-3; D may be TRBD2 (6 bases). CDR3 length: 14 amino acids. Germline loops: CDR1 MNHEY, CDR2 SVGEGT. V was cut by 6 bases and J by 1 base, with 11 bases left in between. CDR3 residues: CASSTSGGTDTQYF. CDR3 coding DNA: TGTGCCAGCAGCACTTCGGGGGGCACAGATACGCAGTATTTT.

The V call is TRBV21-1, the J call TRBJ2-7; TRBD2, the table's D call, was not compared with the DNA. TRBV21-1 is labeled a pseudogene. CDR3 length: 13 residues. The DNA of the CDR3 is TGTGCCAGCAGCCCCCGAAAGCGGTCCGAGCAGTACGTC. It specifies CASSPRKRSEQYV.

V is TRBV2 and J is TRBJ2-5; the match to TRBD2 covers 10 bases. Trimming at V came to 1 base and at J to 4 bases, leaving 9 bases not matched to a gene. Germline CDR1 is SNHLY and CDR2 is FYNNEI. The CDR3 runs to 17 residues. Here the CDR3 reads CASSEGLAGQGGETQYF. The DNA of the CDR3 is TGTGCCAGCAGTGAAGGACTAGCGGGCCAGGGGGGAGAGACCCAGTACTTC.

V is TRBV28 and J is TRBJ1-5; no reliable D call. The CDR3 contains 16 residues. Looked up from germline, CDR1 is MDHEN and CDR2 is SYDVKM. V lost 5 bases and J lost 0, with 14 bases in between. CDR3 sequence: CASSKGEGSSNQPQHF. DNA of the CDR3: TGTGCCAGCAGTAAGGGCGAGGGAAGTAGCAATCAGCCCCAGCATTTT.

The chain combines TRBV28 with TRBJ2-1; 7 bases are a match to TRBD1. V trimming: 6 bases; J trimming: 5 bases; junction bases outside the gene matches: 13. The CDR3 has 16 residues. Germline V gives CDR1 MDHEN, CDR2 SYDVKM. The CDR3 reads CASSPGQAGPNNEQFF. In DNA form, the CDR3 reads TGTGCCAGCAGCCCCGGACAGGCAGGGCCAAACAATGAGCAGTTCTTC. The full variable domain, in which reference TRBV28 and TRBJ2-1 provide the parts outside the CDR3, is DVKVTQSSRYLVKRTGEKVFLECVQDMDHENMFWYRQDPGLGLRLIYFSYDVKMKEKGDIPEGYSVSREKKERFSLILESASTNQTSMYLCASSPGQAGPNNEQFFGPGTRLTVL.

The chain carries TRBV6-1 and TRBJ1-2, with D unresolved. V was clipped by 2 bases and J by 5 bases, with 9 bases between them. This CDR3 spans 13 amino acids. The germline CDR1 and CDR2 sequences are MNHNS and SASEGT. The CDR3 DNA sequence: TGTGCCAGCAGTGAAAACTCCCGTTATGGCTACACCTTC. This codes for CASSENSRYGYTF.

This chain connects TRBV27 to TRBJ1-2, with D maybe TRBD1 (6 bases). The V gene's germline CDR1 is MNHEY and CDR2 SMNVEV (reference sequence). The CDR3 sequence is 16 residues long. The V end lost 1 base, the J end lost 10 bases, and 22 bases lay between the germline ends. The CDR3 here is CASSLWGGPGDSVYTF. CDR3 DNA: TGTGCCAGCAGTTTATGGGGGGGGCCCGGCGATAGCGTCTACACCTTC.

The rearrangement uses TRBV29-1 and TRBJ2-5, with TRBD1 matching 9 bases. CDR1 is SQVTM and CDR2 is ANQGSEA in the germline V gene. The CDR3 has 12 residues. With V trimmed by 7 bases and J by 4 bases, 4 bases remained unmatched. The CDR3 spells CSAGTGIETQYF. CDR3 in DNA: TGCAGCGCTGGGACAGGGATAGAGACCCAGTACTTC. The full variable domain, in which reference TRBV29-1 and TRBJ2-5 provide the parts outside the CDR3, is SAVISQKPSRDICQRGTSLTIQCQVDSQVTMMFWYRQQPGQSLTLIATANQGSEATYESGFVIDKFPISRPNLTFSTLTVSNMSPEDSSIYLCSAGTGIETQYFGPGTRLLVL.

The V and J genes are TRBV30 and TRBJ1-4, with a tentative D call TRBD1 (5 bases). Trimming took off 7 bases at V and 0 bases at J, with 9 bases between the two ends. Germline-derived CDR1 and CDR2 are GTSNPN and SVGIG (reference sequence). The CDR3 spans 13 residues. The CDR3 region is CASARATNEKLFF. The CDR3, as DNA: TGTGCCTCAGCCAGGGCAACTAATGAAAAACTGTTTTTT.

V is TRBV28 and J is TRBJ2-7; perhaps TRBD2 as D (5 bases). Trimming removed 4 bases from V and 2 bases from J, with 15 bases in between. Germline V gives CDR1 MDHEN, CDR2 SYDVKM. The CDR3 consists of 15 residues. This CDR3 reads CASSSGSPAAYEQYV. CDR3 bases: TGTGCCAGCAGTTCGGGATCCCCAGCCGCCTACGAGCAGTACGTC.

V and J are TRBV5-1 and TRBJ2-3; possible D gene TRBD2, 5 bases. Germline CDR1 is SGHRS and CDR2 is YFSETQ. V lost 2 bases, J lost 8 bases, and 18 bases lay in between. This CDR3 spans 15 amino acids. The CDR3 spells CASSFTGKTQITQYF. DNA for the CDR3: TGCGCCAGCAGCTTCACCGGGAAAACACAGATTACGCAGTATTTT.

The chain recombines TRBV7-2 with TRBJ1-5; TRBD1 is a possible D gene (6 bases). Trimming stripped 1 base from V and 2 bases from J, with 9 bases between. CDR3 size: 15 residues. Germline V gene lookup returns CDR1 SGHTA and CDR2 FQGNSA. CDR3 DNA sequence: TGTGCCAGCAGCTTAGTGGCAGGGGGCAATCAGCCCCAGCATTTT. This translates into CASSLVAGGNQPQHF.

The chain uses TRBV7-9 and TRBJ1-3, with no clear D. The CDR3 covers 16 residues. Trimming stripped 2 bases from V and 0 bases from J, with 11 bases between. Per germline, CDR1 SEHNR and CDR2 FQNEAQ (reference sequence). CDR3 loop: CASSLYLQISGNTIYF. CDR3 sequence (DNA): TGTGCCAGCAGCTTATATTTGCAGATCTCTGGAAACACCATATATTTT.

Comments on this clone: This sample also contains other DNA sequences that code for the same CDR3. This chain uses TRBV18 with TRBJ2-7; 8 nucleotides align to TRBD1. This CDR3 is 14 amino acids long. Trimming took 3 bases from V and 3 from J; bases not matched to a gene: 4. Germline CDR1 reads KGHSH; CDR2 reads LQKENI. CDR3: CASSPGTGNYEQYF. As DNA, the CDR3 is TGTGCCAGCTCACCCGGGACAGGAAACTACGAGCAGTACTTC.

The chain is built from TRBV6-6 and TRBJ1-6, with D possibly TRBD1 on 5 matching bases. CDR3 length equals 15 residues. V lost 2 bases and J lost 3, with 8 bases in between. The germline V gene has CDR1 MNHNY and CDR2 SVGAGI (reference sequence). CDR3 coding DNA: TGTGCCAGCAGTTACGGGGGGAACTATAATTCACCCCTCCACTTT. It codes for CASSYGGNYNSPLHF.

CDR3 bases: TGTGCCAGCAGTTTTTCCCCCTTTAACGAGCAGTACGTC. Protein product: CASSFSPFNEQYV. The chain uses TRBV6-2 or TRBV6-3 and TRBJ2-7; D is undetermined. This CDR3 spans 13 amino acids. Per the germline V gene, CDR1 is MNHEY and CDR2 is SVGEGT. V was clipped by 4 bases and J by 5 bases, with 12 bases between them.

The chain recombines TRBV7-8 with TRBJ1-3, with 7 bases identical to TRBD1. Germline trimming cut 1 base from V and 3 bases from J; bases unmatched to any gene: 3. The CDR3 contains 15 residues. Looked up from germline, CDR1 is SGHVS and CDR2 is FQNEAQ. In nucleotides, the CDR3 is TGTGCCAGCAGCTTAGAGGGGGCTTTTGGAAACACCATATATTTT. Its translation is CASSLEGAFGNTIYF.

The chain carries TRBV5-1 and TRBJ2-5; D gene unclear. The CDR3 sequence is 12 residues long. Trimming stripped 7 bases from V and 1 base from J, with 8 bases between. Germline CDR1 reads SGHRS; CDR2 reads YFSETQ. The DNA of the CDR3 is TGCGCCAGCTCGGAGACCCAAGAGACCCAGTACTTC. It translates to CASSETQETQYF.

V usage is TRBV5-4 and J usage is TRBJ2-3; the D gene is possibly TRBD2 (6 bases). V was trimmed by 6 bases and J by 1 base, leaving 12 bases between them. The length of the CDR3 is 14 residues. CDR1 and CDR2 from the germline V gene are SGHNT and YYREEE (reference sequence). CDR3 bases: TGTGCCAGCACGGGGGAAGGGGGCACAGATACGCAGTATTTT. Translated: CASTGEGGTDTQYF.

The chain is built from TRBV7-9 and TRBJ1-1; TRBD1 is a possible D gene (6 bases). The germline gives CDR1 SEHNR, CDR2 FQNEAQ (reference sequence). V dropped 5 bases and J dropped 6 bases, with 10 bases sitting between them. This CDR3 is 12 amino acids long. CDR3 loop: CASSPKGAEAFF. Written as DNA, the CDR3 is TGTGCCAGCAGCCCAAAGGGGGCTGAAGCTTTCTTT.

Of note for this clone: An end of the junction does not agree with germline; a read error may underlie this. This sequence joins TRBV7-6 and TRBJ1-5; a possible D gene is TRBD1 (5 bases). This CDR3 has 16 residues. Germline CDR1 and CDR2: SGHVS and FNYEAQ. The CDR3 sequence is CASSSRAGTSDQPQHF. In DNA, the CDR3 is TGTGCCAGCAGCTCCAGGGCAGGGACTAGCGATCAGCCCCAGCATTTT.

The chain combines TRBV5-5 with TRBJ1-1; 9 bases are shared with TRBD1. V lost 2 bases, J lost 10 bases, and 3 bases stayed unmatched. From germline, CDR1 is SGHKS and CDR2 YYEKEE (reference sequence). This CDR3 is built from 12 residues. The CDR3 DNA follows: TGTGCCAGCAGCTTCACGGACAGGGGAGCTTTCTTT. This translates into CASSFTDRGAFF.

The rearrangement joins TRBV7-2 to TRBJ2-2, with a possible D match to TRBD2 (5 bases). The V gene lost 1 base and the J gene lost 6 bases, with 12 bases spanning the gap. The CDR3 is 15 residues long. Germline assignment: CDR1 SGHTA and CDR2 FQGNSA. The CDR3 sequence is CASSLDSSLAGELFF. Written as DNA, the CDR3 is TGTGCCAGCAGCTTAGATTCTAGCCTGGCCGGGGAGCTGTTTTTT.